This T cell receptor (beta chain) emerged from a study of glioma-infiltrating T cells after dendritic cell vaccination. The wider study: Three intradermal dendritic cell vaccine injections were given every two weeks.

Time point: after dendritic cell vaccination, including at tumor progression/relapse. Patients had residual fresh-frozen tumor tissue and more than two years of survival data. The primer mix had 60 V beta and 13 J beta primers. Only in-frame clones appear in the TCRdb table, and some are missing; sequencing was by immunoSEQ multiplex PCR. The top ten hold more than 2.5% of the sample, which has 100,000 or so clones, 90% seen once. The CDR3 consists of 19 residues. The V and J ends lost 0 bases and 1 base respectively, with 16 bases between them. Germline CDR1 reads MGHRA; CDR2 reads YSYEKL. V and J are TRBV4-1 and TRBJ2-6; D is unclear. The specimen comprised blood, sampled after dendritic cell vaccination. The receptor was isolated from a human donor with glioblastoma. The DNA for the CDR3 is TGCGCCAGCAGCCAAGATTTGGGCAGAGTAAATTCTGGGGCCAACGTCCTGACTTTC. It is translated as CASSQDLGRVNSGANVLTF.